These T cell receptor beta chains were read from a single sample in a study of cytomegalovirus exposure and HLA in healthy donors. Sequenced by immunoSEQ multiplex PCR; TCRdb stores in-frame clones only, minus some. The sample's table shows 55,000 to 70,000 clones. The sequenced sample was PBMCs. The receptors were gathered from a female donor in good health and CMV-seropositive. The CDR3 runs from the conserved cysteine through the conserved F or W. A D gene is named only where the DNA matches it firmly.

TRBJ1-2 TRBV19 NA CASSTGSPLLYGYTF TGTGCCAGTAGTACCGGGAGTCCCCTACTCTATGGCTACACCTTC
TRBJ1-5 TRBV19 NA CASSMGDTYSNQPQHF TGTGCCAGTAGTATGGGGGACACTTATAGCAATCAGCCCCAGCATTTT
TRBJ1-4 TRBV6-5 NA CASSYSQGNEKLFF TGTGCCAGCAGTTACTCGCAGGGTAATGAAAAACTGTTTTTT
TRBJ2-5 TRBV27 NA CASSAVGSETQYF TGTGCCAGCAGCGCAGTAGGGAGCGAGACCCAGTACTTC
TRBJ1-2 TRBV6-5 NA CASTDDTGRGYTF TGTGCCAGCACCGACGACACGGGAAGAGGCTACACCTTC
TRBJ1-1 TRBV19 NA CASSIVGAATEAFF TGTGCCAGTAGTATAGTAGGGGCGGCGACTGAAGCTTTCTTT
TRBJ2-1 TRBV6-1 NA CASSAREVTEQFF TGTGCCAGCAGTGCGAGGGAGGTCACTGAGCAGTTCTTC
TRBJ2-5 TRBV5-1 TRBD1 CASSKRQGRLQETQYF TGCGCCAGCAGCAAACGACAGGGGCGCCTTCAAGAGACCCAGTACTTC
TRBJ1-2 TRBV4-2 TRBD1 CASSQPGQGDGYTF TGTGCCAGCAGCCAACCGGGACAGGGAGATGGCTACACCTTC
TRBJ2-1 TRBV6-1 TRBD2 CASSERTSGYNEQFF TGTGCCAGCAGTGAGAGGACTAGCGGCTACAATGAGCAGTTCTTC
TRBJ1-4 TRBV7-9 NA CASSPGGEKLFF TGTGCCAGCAGCCCCGGAGGGGAAAAACTGTTTTTT
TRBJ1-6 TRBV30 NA CAWGASSYNSPLHF TGTGCCTGGGGGGCCAGCTCCTATAATTCACCCCTCCACTTT
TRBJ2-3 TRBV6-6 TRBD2 CASADTSDGTDTQYF TGTGCCAGCGCCGATACTAGCGACGGCACCGATACGCAGTATTTT
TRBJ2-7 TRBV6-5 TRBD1 CASSYSRTGIAYEQYF TGTGCCAGCAGTTACTCTCGGACAGGGATCGCCTACGAGCAGTACTTC
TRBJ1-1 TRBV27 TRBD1 CASSLDRGSDEAFF TGTGCCAGCAGTTTGGACAGGGGATCGGATGAAGCTTTCTTT
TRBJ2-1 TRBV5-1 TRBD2 CASSLSIAGLYNEQFF TGCGCCAGCAGCTTGAGTATAGCGGGGCTCTACAATGAGCAGTTCTTC
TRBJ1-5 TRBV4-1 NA CASSQGGQASYAESQPQHF TGCGCCAGCAGCCAAGGAGGGCAGGCCTCTTATGCTGAGAGTCAGCCCCAGCATTTT
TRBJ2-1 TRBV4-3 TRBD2 CASSQGTTPYNEQFF TGCGCCAGCAGCCAGGGGACTACACCCTACAATGAGCAGTTCTTC
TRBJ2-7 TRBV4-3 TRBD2 CASSQSSGSYEQYF TGCGCCAGCAGCCAATCTAGCGGTTCCTACGAGCAGTACTTC
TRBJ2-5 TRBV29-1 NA CSVRGEGRETQYF TGCAGCGTTCGAGGTGAGGGCCGGGAGACCCAGTACTTC
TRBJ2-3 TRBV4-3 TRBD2 CASNRGLAADTQYF TGCGCCAGCAACCGTGGACTAGCCGCAGATACGCAGTATTTT
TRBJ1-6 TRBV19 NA CASSIGGRNNSPLHF TGTGCCAGTAGTATCGGAGGCAGGAATAATTCACCCCTCCACTTT
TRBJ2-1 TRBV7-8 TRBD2 CASSFQGLAGEVEQFF TGTGCCAGCAGCTTCCAAGGACTAGCGGGAGAAGTTGAGCAGTTCTTC
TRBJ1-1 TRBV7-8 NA CASSLVDRNTEAFF TGTGCCAGCAGCTTAGTCGACAGGAACACTGAAGCTTTCTTT
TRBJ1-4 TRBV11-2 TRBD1 CASSWGTVTNEKLFF TGTGCCAGCAGTTGGGGGACAGTAACTAATGAAAAACTGTTTTTT
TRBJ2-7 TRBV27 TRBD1 CASGTGGFEQYF TGTGCCAGCGGAACAGGGGGATTCGAGCAGTACTTC
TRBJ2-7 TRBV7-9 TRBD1 CASSLKGQGDEQYF TGTGCCAGCAGCTTAAAGGGACAGGGGGACGAGCAGTACTTC
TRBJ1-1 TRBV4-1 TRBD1 CASSRGQGTGYVAFF TGCGCCAGCAGCCGGGGACAGGGGACGGGTTACGTGGCTTTCTTT
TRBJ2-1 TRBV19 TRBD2 CASSTAGTRRDVNEQFF TGTGCCAGTAGTACCGCCGGGACTAGAAGGGACGTCAATGAGCAGTTCTTC
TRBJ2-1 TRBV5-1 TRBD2 CASSLGWRERYNEQFF TGCGCCAGCAGCTTGGGTTGGCGGGAGCGGTACAATGAGCAGTTCTTC
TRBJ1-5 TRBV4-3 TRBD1 CASSQWTGESQPQHF TGCGCCAGCAGCCAATGGACAGGGGAGAGTCAGCCCCAGCATTTT
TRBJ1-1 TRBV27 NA CASSPRFMNTEAFF TGTGCCAGCAGTCCCAGATTCATGAACACTGAAGCTTTCTTT
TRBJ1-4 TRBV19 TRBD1 CATQDRYNEKLFF TGTGCCACCCAGGACAGGTATAATGAAAAACTGTTTTTT
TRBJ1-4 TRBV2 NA CASRGDIRIGATNEKLFF TGTGCCAGCAGGGGGGACATCCGAATTGGGGCAACTAATGAAAAACTGTTTTTT
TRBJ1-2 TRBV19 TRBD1 CASRPGQERYTF TGTGCCAGTAGACCGGGACAGGAACGCTACACCTTC
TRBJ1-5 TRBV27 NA CASSPISTVNQPQHF TGTGCCAGCAGCCCGATTTCAACAGTGAATCAGCCCCAGCATTTT
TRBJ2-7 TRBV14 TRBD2 CASRLTSGVSYEQYF TGTGCCAGCAGACTTACTAGCGGGGTGTCCTACGAGCAGTACTTC
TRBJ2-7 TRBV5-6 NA CASSLAAGGQYF TGTGCCAGCAGCTTGGCGGCCGGGGGGCAGTACTTC
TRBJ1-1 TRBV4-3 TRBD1 CASSLSAGGGGTEAFF TGCGCCAGCAGCCTAAGTGCAGGGGGCGGGGGCACTGAAGCTTTCTTT
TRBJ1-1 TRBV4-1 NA CASSPPHVSTEAFF TGCGCCAGCAGCCCCCCCCACGTGAGCACTGAAGCTTTCTTT
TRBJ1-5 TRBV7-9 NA CASSFTGSNQPQHF TGTGCCAGCAGCTTTACGGGGAGCAATCAGCCCCAGCATTTT
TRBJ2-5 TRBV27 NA CASSLNRVLGAETQYF TGTGCCAGCAGTCTAAACAGGGTTTTGGGTGCGGAGACCCAGTACTTC
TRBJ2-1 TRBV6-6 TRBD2 CASRQLADSYNEQFF TGTGCCAGCAGACAACTAGCGGACTCCTACAATGAGCAGTTCTTC
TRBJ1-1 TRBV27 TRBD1 CASTGQGGAEAFF TGTGCCAGCACGGGACAGGGTGGCGCTGAAGCTTTCTTT
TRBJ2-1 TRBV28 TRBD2 CARSVGGSPSYNEQFF TGTGCCCGAAGTGTCGGGGGGTCCCCCTCCTACAATGAGCAGTTCTTC
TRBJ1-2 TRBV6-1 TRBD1 CASSELGTGNNYGYTF TGTGCCAGCAGTGAGCTTGGGACAGGGAATAACTATGGCTACACCTTC
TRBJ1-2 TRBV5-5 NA CASSFSTSNYGYTF TGTGCCAGCAGCTTCTCTACTTCTAACTATGGCTACACCTTC
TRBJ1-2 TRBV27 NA CASSLSGLRGSYGYTF TGTGCCAGCAGTTTATCCGGTCTCCGGGGGTCCTATGGCTACACCTTC
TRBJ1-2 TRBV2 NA CASTYGPEGSGYTF TGTGCCAGCACTTACGGGCCCGAGGGTTCTGGCTACACCTTC
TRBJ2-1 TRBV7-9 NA CASLSALGVDEQFF TGTGCCAGCCTTTCGGCGTTAGGAGTGGATGAGCAGTTCTTC
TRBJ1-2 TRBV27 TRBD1 CASSSGTVYGYTF TGTGCCAGCAGCTCCGGGACAGTCTATGGCTACACCTTC
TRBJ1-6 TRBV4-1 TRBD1 CASSQDPRWTGGASPLHF TGCGCCAGCAGCCAAGATCCCCGCTGGACAGGGGGCGCTTCACCCCTACACTTT
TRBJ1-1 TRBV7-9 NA CASSQGGPGDEAFF TGTGCCAGCAGCCAGGGAGGCCCTGGAGATGAAGCTTTCTTT
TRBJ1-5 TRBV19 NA CASSEHPGSPQHF TGTGCCAGTAGTGAACACCCCGGGAGTCCCCAGCATTTT